These T cell receptor beta chains were read from a single sample in a study of OX40 agonist ivuxolimab in advanced cancers. Only in-frame clones appear in the TCRdb table, and some are missing; sequencing was by immunoSEQ multiplex PCR. The sample contains about 26,000 clones, roughly three quarters of which appear only once. Sample: CD4+ or CD8+ T cells sorted from blood, taken in a trial of the OX40 agonist ivuxolimab. These receptors were taken from an adult with an advanced solid tumor such as melanoma, head and neck, liver or kidney cancer. The CDR3 runs from the conserved cysteine through the conserved F or W. Fields, in order: V gene, clone size, J gene, D gene, CDR3 protein, CDR3 DNA. D genes are given only for firm matches. Clone size, where shown, is once, few, many, or a class for clones that have expanded.

v_gene: TRBV28
abundance: -
j_gene: TRBJ2-7
d_gene: TRBD1
CDR3aa: CASSFGTGLTYEQYF
CDR3nt: TGTGCCAGCAGTTTTGGGACAGGGTTAACCTACGAGCAGTACTTC

v_gene: TRBV5-4
abundance: few
j_gene: TRBJ1-2
d_gene: -
CDR3aa: CASSLAGVGYGYTF
CDR3nt: TGTGCCAGCAGCTTGGCCGGGGTCGGCTATGGCTACACCTTC

v_gene: TRBV7-2
abundance: -
j_gene: TRBJ2-5
d_gene: -
CDR3aa: CASSRGLIQETQYF
CDR3nt: TGTGCCAGCAGCCGCGGACTGATACAAGAGACCCAGTACTTC

v_gene: TRBV6-5
abundance: medium-sized
j_gene: TRBJ2-2
d_gene: -
CDR3aa: CASSFSDSPNTGELFF
CDR3nt: TGTGCCAGCAGTTTCTCTGACAGTCCGAACACCGGGGAGCTGTTTTTT

v_gene: TRBV29-1
abundance: -
j_gene: TRBJ2-1
d_gene: -
CDR3aa: CSVEDLRGNTYNEQFF
CDR3nt: TGCAGCGTTGAAGACCTTCGCGGCAACACCTACAATGAGCAGTTCTTC

v_gene: TRBV15
abundance: -
j_gene: TRBJ1-6
d_gene: -
CDR3aa: CATSSVPYNSPLHF
CDR3nt: TGTGCCACCAGCAGCGTGCCATATAATTCACCCCTCCACTTT

v_gene: TRBV28
abundance: -
j_gene: TRBJ1-5
d_gene: -
CDR3aa: CASSLVGQPQHF
CDR3nt: TGTGCCAGCAGTTTAGTAGGTCAGCCCCAGCATTTT

v_gene: TRBV15
abundance: -
j_gene: TRBJ2-3
d_gene: -
CDR3aa: CATSRFAGPQGDTQYF
CDR3nt: TGTGCCACCAGCAGATTTGCAGGCCCCCAGGGAGATACGCAGTATTTT

v_gene: TRBV2
abundance: -
j_gene: TRBJ2-1
d_gene: -
CDR3aa: CASGGAYSYNEQFF
CDR3nt: TGTGCCAGCGGCGGGGCCTACTCCTACAATGAGCAGTTCTTC

v_gene: TRBV6-1
abundance: -
j_gene: TRBJ2-1
d_gene: -
CDR3aa: CASSDEDWHGNEQFF
CDR3nt: TGTGCCAGCAGTGATGAGGACTGGCACGGCAATGAGCAGTTCTTC

v_gene: TRBV27
abundance: -
j_gene: TRBJ1-5
d_gene: -
CDR3aa: CASSFINQPQHF
CDR3nt: TGTGCCAGCAGTTTTATAAATCAGCCCCAGCATTTT

v_gene: TRBV5-6
abundance: few
j_gene: TRBJ2-1
d_gene: -
CDR3aa: CASSFLHNEQFF
CDR3nt: TGTGCCAGCAGCTTCCTCCACAATGAGCAGTTCTTC

v_gene: TRBV19
abundance: -
j_gene: TRBJ2-2
d_gene: -
CDR3aa: CASSISLGELFF
CDR3nt: TGTGCCAGTAGTATATCGCTCGGGGAGCTGTTTTTT

v_gene: TRBV5-6
abundance: -
j_gene: TRBJ2-7
d_gene: -
CDR3aa: CASSWVDRRYEQYF
CDR3nt: TGTGCCAGCAGCTGGGTTGACAGACGATACGAGCAGTACTTC

v_gene: TRBV28
abundance: -
j_gene: TRBJ2-7
d_gene: TRBD1
CDR3aa: CASSLFGTGRPYEQYF
CDR3nt: TGTGCCAGCAGTTTGTTTGGGACAGGGCGACCCTACGAGCAGTACTTC

v_gene: TRBV9
abundance: -
j_gene: TRBJ1-2
d_gene: -
CDR3aa: CASSVGVDYGYTF
CDR3nt: TGTGCCAGCAGCGTAGGGGTCGACTATGGCTACACCTTC

v_gene: TRBV27
abundance: -
j_gene: TRBJ2-1
d_gene: TRBD1
CDR3aa: CASSLRSRGPRTGNEQFF
CDR3nt: TGTGCCAGCAGTTTAAGAAGCAGGGGGCCCCGGACGGGAAATGAGCAGTTCTTC

v_gene: TRBV29-1
abundance: -
j_gene: TRBJ2-7
d_gene: -
CDR3aa: CSVEDGGWRGAYEQYF
CDR3nt: TGCAGCGTTGAAGACGGCGGGTGGAGGGGGGCATACGAGCAGTACTTC

v_gene: TRBV7-9
abundance: -
j_gene: TRBJ2-7
d_gene: -
CDR3aa: CASSIISYEQYF
CDR3nt: TGTGCCAGCAGCATTATCTCCTACGAGCAGTACTTC

v_gene: TRBV2
abundance: -
j_gene: TRBJ2-1
d_gene: TRBD2
CDR3aa: CASIGAGVYNEQFF
CDR3nt: TGTGCCAGCATCGGAGCGGGAGTATACAATGAGCAGTTCTTC

v_gene: TRBV19
abundance: few
j_gene: TRBJ1-1
d_gene: -
CDR3aa: CASSIDREVGMNTEAFF
CDR3nt: TGTGCCAGTAGTATAGATCGAGAAGTGGGTATGAACACTGAAGCTTTCTTT

v_gene: TRBV28
abundance: -
j_gene: TRBJ1-5
d_gene: TRBD1
CDR3aa: CASSEPGQGSGNNQPQHF
CDR3nt: TGTGCCAGCAGTGAACCGGGACAGGGGTCAGGCAATAATCAGCCCCAGCATTTT

v_gene: TRBV13
abundance: -
j_gene: TRBJ1-2
d_gene: TRBD1
CDR3aa: CASSLGQGDIWGYTF
CDR3nt: TGTGCCAGCAGCTTAGGACAGGGGGATATATGGGGCTACACCTTC

v_gene: TRBV7-8
abundance: few
j_gene: TRBJ2-3
d_gene: -
CDR3aa: CASSLLSTDTQYF
CDR3nt: TGTGCCAGCAGCTTACTATCGACAGATACGCAGTATTTT

v_gene: TRBV25-1
abundance: -
j_gene: TRBJ2-7
d_gene: -
CDR3aa: CASSSPAKTYEQYF
CDR3nt: TGTGCCAGCAGCTCCCCGGCAAAAACCTACGAGCAGTACTTC

v_gene: TRBV6-4
abundance: -
j_gene: TRBJ1-1
d_gene: -
CDR3aa: CASAGEGTSMNTEAFF
CDR3nt: TGTGCCAGCGCGGGGGAGGGTACTTCAATGAACACTGAAGCTTTCTTT

v_gene: TRBV5-1
abundance: -
j_gene: TRBJ1-4
d_gene: -
CDR3aa: CASSFLGAGTPTNEKLFF
CDR3nt: TGCGCCAGCAGCTTCCTAGGGGCCGGGACTCCGACAAATGAAAAACTGTTTTTT

v_gene: TRBV10-3
abundance: -
j_gene: TRBJ1-1
d_gene: -
CDR3aa: CASGGGTEAFF
CDR3nt: TGTGCCAGCGGGGGGGGCACTGAAGCTTTCTTT